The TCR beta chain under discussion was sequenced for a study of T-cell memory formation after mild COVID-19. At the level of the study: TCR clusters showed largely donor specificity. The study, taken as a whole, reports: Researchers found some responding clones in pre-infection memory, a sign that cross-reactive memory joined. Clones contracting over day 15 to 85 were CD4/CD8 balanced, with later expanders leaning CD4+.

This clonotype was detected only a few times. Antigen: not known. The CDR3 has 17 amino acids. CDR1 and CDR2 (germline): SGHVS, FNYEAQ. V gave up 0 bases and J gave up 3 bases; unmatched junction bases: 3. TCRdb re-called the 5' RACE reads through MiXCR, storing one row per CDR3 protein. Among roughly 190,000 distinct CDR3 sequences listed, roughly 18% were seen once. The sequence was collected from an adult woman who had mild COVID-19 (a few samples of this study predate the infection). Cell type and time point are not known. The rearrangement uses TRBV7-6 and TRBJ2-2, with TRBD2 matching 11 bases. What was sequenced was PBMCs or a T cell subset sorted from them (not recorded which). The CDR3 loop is CASSLAGTSGYTGELFF. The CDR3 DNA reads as TGTGCCAGCAGCTTAGCCGGGACTAGCGGATACACCGGGGAGCTGTTTTTT. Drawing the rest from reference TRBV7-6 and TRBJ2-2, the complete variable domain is GAGVSQSPRYKVTKRGQDVALRCDPISGHVSLYWYRQALGQGPEFLTYFNYEAQQDKSGLPNDRFSAERPEGSISTLTIQRTEQRDSAMYRCASSLAGTSGYTGELFFGEGSRLTVL.